A selection of T cell receptor beta chains follows, all from one sample in a study of cytomegalovirus exposure and HLA in healthy donors. TCRdb keeps only in-frame clones here, not all; method: immunoSEQ multiplex PCR. The table lists around 34,000 clones, 90% to 95% of them singletons, with around 3.4% in the top ten. The sequenced sample was PBMCs. The receptor source for this set is a man between 18 and 29 years old in good health and CMV-seronegative. Both conserved end residues are part of each CDR3. A D gene is named only where the DNA matches it firmly. Part of the rows lack a size; the others show once, few, many or a class for expanded clones.

j_call	clone_size	d_call	v_call	cdr3_aa	cdr3_nt
TRBJ1-4	.	TRBD1	TRBV27	CASSSHRQGAYEKLFF	TGTGCCAGCAGTTCGCATAGACAGGGGGCGTATGAAAAACTGTTTTTT
TRBJ1-4	few	TRBD1	TRBV28	CASSLLRGGTGGPNEKLFF	TGTGCCAGCAGTTTATTACGTGGGGGGACAGGGGGACCGAATGAAAAACTGTTTTTT
TRBJ2-7	.	.	TRBV7-8	CASSLSVRSSSYEQYF	TGTGCCAGCAGCTTATCGGTCCGGTCGAGCTCCTACGAGCAGTACTTC
TRBJ2-2	.	.	TRBV5-1	CASSPGVNTGELFF	TGCGCCAGCAGCCCCGGAGTCAACACCGGGGAGCTGTTTTTT
TRBJ2-1	.	.	TRBV27	CASSTASGFSYNEQFF	TGTGCCAGCAGCACGGCCAGCGGCTTCTCCTACAATGAGCAGTTCTTC
TRBJ2-1	.	.	TRBV12-5	CASGRSGSVGEQFF	TGTGCTAGTGGTCGAAGCGGGTCCGTGGGTGAGCAGTTCTTC
TRBJ2-2	.	.	TRBV9	CASSVVARSGELFF	TGTGCCAGCAGCGTAGTTGCTAGAAGCGGGGAGCTGTTTTTT
TRBJ2-3	.	TRBD1	TRBV5-4	CASSSKRQGVVDTQYF	TGTGCCAGCAGCTCAAAGAGACAGGGGGTGGTAGATACGCAGTATTTT
TRBJ2-1	.	.	TRBV6-4	CASSADRAGVNEQFF	TGTGCCAGCAGCGCGGACAGAGCAGGGGTCAATGAGCAGTTCTTC
TRBJ1-2	.	.	TRBV19	CASSSRVGDGYTF	TGTGCCAGTAGTAGCAGGGTAGGCGATGGCTACACCTTC
TRBJ1-4	.	TRBD1	TRBV9	CASSARQGAGEKLFF	TGTGCCAGCAGCGCCCGACAGGGGGCGGGGGAAAAACTGTTTTTT
TRBJ1-1	.	.	TRBV28	CASSFSGGRLEAFF	TGTGCCAGCAGTTTTTCGGGGGGGCGCCTTGAAGCTTTCTTT
TRBJ2-1	.	TRBD2	TRBV9	CASSSQGAGTSGSSYNEQFF	TGTGCCAGCAGCTCCCAGGGGGCCGGGACTAGCGGAAGCTCCTACAATGAGCAGTTCTTC
TRBJ1-2	.	.	TRBV9	CASSVDPTNYGYTF	TGTGCCAGCAGCGTAGATCCTACTAACTATGGCTACACCTTC
TRBJ1-6	once	TRBD1	TRBV5-1	CASSDRQGSPLHF	TGCGCCAGCAGCGACCGACAGGGTTCACCCCTCCACTTT
TRBJ2-2	.	.	TRBV9	CASSVAVNTGELFF	TGTGCCAGCAGCGTAGCCGTTAACACCGGGGAGCTGTTTTTT
TRBJ2-3	once	.	TRBV6-1	CASSFSGADTQYF	TGTGCCAGCAGCTTTTCGGGGGCAGATACGCAGTATTTT
TRBJ1-5	.	TRBD1	TRBV6-5	CASKTQGSGNQPQHF	TGTGCCAGCAAAACACAGGGGTCGGGCAATCAGCCCCAGCATTTT
TRBJ2-1	once	.	TRBV15	CATVAERSYNEQFF	TGTGCCACGGTAGCGGAGAGATCCTACAATGAGCAGTTCTTC
TRBJ2-1	.	TRBD2	TRBV7-2	CASSLTLAGNNEQFF	TGTGCCAGCAGCTTAACGCTAGCGGGAAACAATGAGCAGTTCTTC
TRBJ2-7	.	.	TRBV15	CATSSTGYSYEQYF	TGTGCCACCAGCAGTACAGGGTACTCCTACGAGCAGTACTTC
TRBJ1-1	.	.	TRBV19	CASTSLPGAKGTEAFF	TGTGCCAGTACTAGCCTACCAGGGGCCAAGGGAACTGAAGCTTTCTTT
TRBJ2-2	once	TRBD1	TRBV5-1	CASSFGATGKPTGELFF	TGCGCCAGCAGCTTTGGGGCGACAGGGAAACCCACCGGGGAGCTGTTTTTT
TRBJ1-5	.	TRBD1	TRBV9	CASSARTGYSNQPQHF	TGTGCCAGCAGCGCTCGGACAGGTTATAGCAATCAGCCCCAGCATTTT
TRBJ2-5	.	.	TRBV6-1	CASSRQPRQETQYF	TGTGCCAGCAGTAGACAACCAAGGCAAGAGACCCAGTACTTC
TRBJ1-5	once	.	TRBV6-5	CASSLPGQPQHF	TGTGCCAGCAGTCTCCCGGGGCAGCCCCAGCATTTT
TRBJ1-6	.	.	TRBV5-1	CASSLQGRDSPLHF	TGCGCCAGCAGCTTGCAAGGGAGGGATTCACCCCTCCACTTT
TRBJ2-7	.	.	TRBV28	CASRPPAAGQLAQYF	TGTGCCAGCAGACCCCCCGCAGCAGGCCAGTTGGCGCAGTACTTC
TRBJ2-6	.	TRBD1	TRBV27	CASSARTGFSGANVLTF	TGTGCCAGCAGTGCCCGGACAGGGTTCTCTGGGGCCAACGTCCTGACTTTC
TRBJ1-1	.	.	TRBV19	CAVSSGDRDTEAFF	TGTGCCGTATCATCCGGGGATCGGGACACTGAAGCTTTCTTT
TRBJ1-5	.	TRBD1	TRBV19	CASTRWDREDQPQHF	TGTGCCAGTACCCGCTGGGACAGGGAGGATCAGCCCCAGCATTTT
TRBJ2-2	.	.	TRBV11-3	CASSPRSGTGELFF	TGTGCCAGCAGCCCCAGGTCAGGCACCGGGGAGCTGTTTTTT
TRBJ1-1	.	TRBD1	TRBV19	CASSVHGTGGGGTEAFF	TGTGCCAGTAGTGTTCACGGGACAGGGGGCGGCGGCACTGAAGCTTTCTTT
TRBJ2-5	.	.	TRBV5-8	CASSIRGHGTQYF	TGTGCCAGCAGCATTAGGGGTCACGGGACCCAGTACTTC
TRBJ2-3	once	TRBD1	TRBV5-4	CASSLPGQGSDTQYF	TGTGCCAGCAGCCTCCCGGGACAGGGGTCAGATACGCAGTATTTT
TRBJ2-5	.	.	TRBV2	CASSAQRTPQETQYF	TGTGCCAGCAGTGCCCAGAGGACACCCCAAGAGACCCAGTACTTC
TRBJ2-3	.	TRBD1	TRBV5-1	CASSLAKTGAYTDTQYF	TGCGCCAGCAGCTTGGCCAAGACAGGGGCGTATACAGATACGCAGTATTTT
TRBJ1-5	.	.	TRBV30	CAWSGGRAYQPQHF	TGTGCCTGGAGTGGGGGCAGGGCTTACCAGCCCCAGCATTTT
TRBJ1-4	.	.	TRBV5-1	CASSPGNIDEKLFF	TGCGCCAGCAGTCCCGGGAATATAGATGAAAAACTGTTTTTT
TRBJ1-2	once	TRBD1	TRBV29-1	CSVVTGQGGYTF	TGCAGCGTTGTGACAGGGCAAGGTGGCTACACCTTC
TRBJ2-3	.	TRBD2	TRBV19	CASLRTSGETDTQYF	TGTGCCAGTTTAAGGACTAGCGGGGAGACAGATACGCAGTATTTT
TRBJ1-2	.	TRBD1	TRBV9	CASSVEPGGSGYTF	TGTGCCAGCAGCGTAGAACCAGGGGGGTCGGGCTACACCTTC
TRBJ1-1	.	TRBD1	TRBV30	CAWAGTGITEAFF	TGTGCCTGGGCCGGGACAGGGATCACTGAAGCTTTCTTT
TRBJ2-5	.	.	TRBV5-4	CASSLVGVGETQYF	TGTGCCAGCAGCTTGGTAGGGGTGGGTGAGACCCAGTACTTC
TRBJ1-5	.	.	TRBV7-9	CASSSRPGSGNQPQHF	TGTGCCAGCAGCTCGCGTCCAGGGTCCGGCAATCAGCCCCAGCATTTT
TRBJ2-7	once	.	TRBV7-6	CASIIQGTGYEQYF	TGTGCCAGCATCATACAGGGTACGGGCTACGAGCAGTACTTC
TRBJ1-2	.	.	TRBV2	CASMDSFNYGYTF	TGTGCCAGCATGGACAGCTTTAACTATGGCTACACCTTC
TRBJ2-7	.	TRBD1	TRBV5-1	CASSLVTGDYEQYF	TGCGCCAGCAGCTTGGTTACAGGGGATTACGAGCAGTACTTC
TRBJ1-5	.	TRBD1	TRBV15	CATSRGTDRGQPQHF	TGTGCCACCAGCAGAGGCACAGACAGGGGTCAGCCCCAGCATTTT
TRBJ1-4	once	.	TRBV10-2	CASSDPESGLRSFGEKLFF	TGCGCCAGCAGTGACCCCGAATCCGGACTGAGAAGCTTTGGAGAAAAACTGTTTTTT
TRBJ1-2	.	TRBD1	TRBV11-2	CASSQEGQGGYTF	TGTGCCAGCAGCCAAGAAGGACAGGGGGGCTACACCTTC
TRBJ2-7	few	.	TRBV6-5	CASSSGEEQYF	TGTGCCAGCAGTTCGGGGGAGGAGCAGTACTTC
TRBJ2-3	.	TRBD1	TRBV7-8	CASSLTDRGTSTDTQYF	TGTGCCAGCAGCTTAACGGACAGGGGAACTAGCACAGATACGCAGTATTTT